These 24 T cell receptor beta chains were all obtained from the same sample, sequenced in a study of T-cell memory formation after mild COVID-19. TCRdb analysed the 5' RACE reads with MiXCR anew, one entry per CDR3 protein. The sample holds about 270,000 distinct CDR3 sequences; around 15% are singletons and the top ten take about 23%. The sample comprised PBMCs or a T cell subset sorted from them (not recorded which). The origin of the receptors is a man between 18 and 29 years old who had mild COVID-19 (a few samples of this study predate the infection). Cell type and time point are not known.

This chain uses TRBV29-1 with TRBJ1-1, with D perhaps TRBD1 (6 bases). CDR1 and CDR2 (germline): SQVTM, ANQGSEA. Trimming took 5 bases from V and 0 from J, leaving 13 bases between them. The CDR3 runs to 14 residues. Here the CDR3 DNA reads TGCAGCGTTTGGGGGGCGGGGATGAACACTGAAGCTTTCTTT. Encoded protein: CSVWGAGMNTEAFF.

The J gene is TRBJ2-3, the V gene TRBV18; D is undetermined. With 4 bases removed from V and 0 bases from J, the gap between germline ends came to 11 bases. Germline loops: CDR1 KGHSH, CDR2 LQKENI. The CDR3 consists of 15 residues. The CDR3 region is CASSQGSYSTDTQYF. The CDR3 bases are TGTGCCAGCTCACAGGGATCTTACAGCACAGATACGCAGTATTTT.

The gene calls are TRBV5-1 and TRBJ2-3; no clear D. This CDR3 comprises 16 residues. Trimming cost V 4 bases and J 0 bases, with 15 bases left between them. The germline V gene has CDR1 SGHRS and CDR2 YFSETQ. The chain's CDR3 is CASSLAAVDSTDTQYF. The CDR3 DNA is TGCGCCAGCAGCCTGGCGGCTGTAGATAGCACAGATACGCAGTATTTT.

The chain uses TRBV24-1 and TRBJ2-5; D is ambiguous. Germline loops: CDR1 KGHDR, CDR2 SFDVKD. V was clipped by 12 bases and J by 5 bases, with 12 bases between them. The CDR3 loop spans 11 amino acids. The CDR3 sequence: CAPCVRETQYF. CDR3 sequence (DNA): TGTGCCCCCTGTGTCCGGGAGACCCAGTACTTC.

The chain joins TRBV12-3 or TRBV12-4 to TRBJ2-2; possibly TRBD1 or TRBD2 for D (5 bases each). The V end lost 2 bases, the J end lost 6 bases, and 16 bases lay between the germline ends. This CDR3 region has 16 residues. CDR3 region: CASSLLGGDVSGELFF. CDR3 nucleotides: TGTGCCAGCAGTTTACTTGGGGGAGATGTCTCCGGGGAGCTGTTTTTT.

The V and J genes are TRBV6-2 or TRBV6-3 and TRBJ1-3; 7 bases are a match to TRBD1. This CDR3 has 17 amino acids. J was trimmed by 0 bases and V by 2 bases; bases with no gene match: 7. From germline, CDR1 is MNHEY and CDR2 SVGEGT. Here the CDR3 DNA reads TGTGCCAGCAGTTACGACCCCTGGGACAGCTCTGGAAACACCATATATTTT. This encodes CASSYDPWDSSGNTIYF.

This clonotype was found a few times. The chain employs TRBV5-6 and TRBJ2-3, with 12 positions matching TRBD2. Germline CDR1 is SGHDT and CDR2 is YYEEEE. The CDR3 length is 14 residues. V was pared by 5 bases and J by 6 bases, with 4 bases of the junction left unmatched. Here the CDR3 reads CASRPSGGADTQYF. The CDR3 coding sequence is TGTGCCAGCAGGCCTAGCGGGGGGGCGGATACGCAGTATTTT. The full variable domain, with the rest looked up from reference TRBV5-6 and TRBJ2-3, is DAGVTQSPTHLIKTRGQQVTLRCSPKSGHDTVSWYQQALGQGPQFIFQYYEEEERQRGNFPDRFSGHQFPNYSSELNVNALLLGDSALYLCASRPSGGADTQYFGPGTRLTVL.

The J gene is TRBJ2-5, the V gene TRBV6-5; D is unclear. CDR1 and CDR2 (germline): MNHEY, SVGAGI. Trimming shortened V by 2 bases and J by 5 bases, and 9 bases separated the two germline ends. The CDR3 contains 13 residues. The CDR3: CASSYGGVETQYF. The CDR3 region has the DNA TGTGCCAGCAGTTACGGTGGGGTTGAGACCCAGTACTTC.

This clonotype turned up a few times. This sequence joins TRBV6-5 and TRBJ2-7, with D perhaps TRBD1 (6 bases). The V end lost 2 bases, the J end lost 3 bases, and 11 bases lay between the germline ends. This CDR3 comprises 14 residues. The germline V gene has CDR1 MNHEY and CDR2 SVGAGI. The CDR3 bases are TGTGCCAGCAGTTACCTAGGACAGCTCTACGAGCAGTACTTC. This gives the protein CASSYLGQLYEQYF.

The chain is built from TRBV7-3 and TRBJ2-3; D is unclear. V was trimmed by 6 bases and J by 3 bases, leaving 7 bases between them. CDR3 length: 12 residues. Germline assignment: CDR1 SGHTA and CDR2 FQGTGA. The CDR3 DNA sequence: TGTGCCAGCAGGCAACAGACAGATACGCAGTATTTT. Amino acids: CASRQQTDTQYF.

This clonotype was seen at least ten times. The chain uses TRBV3-1 and TRBJ2-1; 8 nucleotides agree with TRBD1. The CDR3 consists of 16 residues. Losses at the gene ends were 3 bases for V and 3 bases for J; bases not matched to a gene: 7. Germline V gene sequence: CDR1 LGHDT, CDR2 YNNKEL (reference sequence). CDR3 residues: CASSHDGTGYYNEQFF. The CDR3 nucleotides are TGTGCCAGCAGCCACGATGGGACAGGATACTACAATGAGCAGTTCTTC.

This clonotype occurred a few times. The V call is TRBV7-9, the J call TRBJ2-5; the D is unclear. With 1 base removed from V and 4 bases from J, the gap between germline ends came to 10 bases. This CDR3 has 14 residues. Looked up from germline, CDR1 is SEHNR and CDR2 is FQNEAQ (reference sequence). CDR3 residues: CASSLGLTGETQYF. In DNA form, the CDR3 reads TGTGCCAGCAGCTTAGGACTTACGGGAGAGACCCAGTACTTC.

This clonotype was counted a few times. The chain couples TRBV4-3 to TRBJ2-1; D uncertain. The germline CDR1 and CDR2 sequences are LGHNA and YSLEER. CDR3 length: 14 residues. The V gene lost 0 bases and the J gene lost 12 bases, with 15 bases spanning the gap. The chain's CDR3 is CASSQDLRWSGQFF. CDR3 coding DNA: TGCGCCAGCAGCCAAGATCTGAGGTGGTCAGGGCAGTTCTTC.

The chain uses TRBV9 and TRBJ2-2; perhaps TRBD2 as D (5 bases). This CDR3 is 15 amino acids long. V gave up 3 bases and J gave up 5 bases, with 14 bases separating them. From germline, CDR1 is SGDLS and CDR2 YYNGEE. CDR3: CASSETRRGTGELFF. CDR3 nucleotide sequence: TGTGCCAGCAGCGAGACGCGGCGCGGGACCGGGGAGCTGTTTTTT.

This clonotype was counted at least ten times. The gene calls are TRBV7-2 and TRBJ2-1, with 7 bases that match TRBD2. CDR1 is SGHTA and CDR2 is FQGNSA in the germline V gene. The CDR3 is 16 residues long. Germline trimming cut 1 base from V and 4 bases from J; bases unmatched to any gene: 7. In DNA form, the CDR3 reads TGTGCCAGCAGCTTAGATGCGACCGGGGGGTACAATGAGCAGTTCTTC. The encoded protein is CASSLDATGGYNEQFF.

The J gene is TRBJ2-1, the V gene TRBV20-1; 15 bases match TRBD2. CDR3 length equals 14 residues. V dropped 6 bases and J dropped 9; count of bases not matched to a gene: 6. Germline V CDR1 and CDR2: DFQATT, SNEGSKA (reference sequence). CDR3 sequence: CSAKPGLAGGEQFF. For the CDR3, the DNA is TGCAGTGCAAAACCGGGACTAGCGGGGGGTGAGCAGTTCTTC.

The rearrangement uses TRBV19 and TRBJ1-5; TRBD1 matches 9 bases. Germline V gene lookup returns CDR1 LNHDA and CDR2 SQIVND (reference sequence). With V trimmed by 7 bases and J by 2 bases, 9 bases remained unmatched. This CDR3 has 16 residues. The CDR3 coding sequence is TGTGCCAGTACCGGGACAGGGTTGGGTGGCAATCAGCCCCAGCATTTT. It specifies CASTGTGLGGNQPQHF.

The J gene is TRBJ1-6, the V gene TRBV5-1; D unresolved. The CDR3 is 17 amino acids. V shed 4 bases and J shed 0 bases, with 14 bases lying between them. Germline CDR1 and CDR2: SGHRS and YFSETQ. This CDR3 is CASSRSGVYSYNSPLHF. The CDR3 nucleotides read TGCGCCAGCAGCCGATCCGGAGTGTACTCCTATAATTCACCCCTCCACTTT.

The J gene is TRBJ2-5, the V gene TRBV11-2; D is ambiguous. V was clipped by 5 bases and J by 3 bases, with 13 bases between them. Germline CDR1 SGHAT, CDR2 FQNNGV. The CDR3 runs 14 residues. CDR3 nucleotide sequence: TGTGCCAGCAGCCAACCCTGGCAGGAAGAGACCCAGTACTTC. Amino acid sequence: CASSQPWQEETQYF.

The chain uses TRBV9 and TRBJ2-3; 13 bases fit TRBD2. The V gene end was trimmed by 2 bases and the J gene end by 8 bases; junction bases not matched to a gene: 8. The CDR3 runs 16 residues. The V gene's germline CDR1 is SGDLS and CDR2 YYNGEE. CDR3 nucleotides: TGTGCCAGCAGCGTGGGCACTAGCGGGGGGGCCGGTACGCAGTATTTT. Residues: CASSVGTSGGAGTQYF.

The chain uses TRBV20-1 and TRBJ1-5; 9 nucleotides align to TRBD1. V lost 6 bases and J lost 8; bases outside the gene matches: 8. The CDR3 extends over 13 amino acids. Looked up from germline, CDR1 is DFQATT and CDR2 is SNEGSKA (reference sequence). In DNA, the CDR3 is TGCAGTGCCCTCGGGACAGGGATTGAGCCCCAGCATTTT. It codes for CSALGTGIEPQHF.

This sequence joins TRBV29-1 and TRBJ1-1; perhaps TRBD1 as D (5 bases). This CDR3 spans 11 amino acids. Germline-derived CDR1 and CDR2 are SQVTM and ANQGSEA. The CDR3 DNA reads TGCGGGGGGTCGGTGAACACTGAAGCTTTCTTT. Protein: CGGSVNTEAFF.

This clonotype occurred a few times. The rearrangement joins TRBV7-2 to TRBJ1-4; no firm D call. Germline V gives CDR1 SGHTA, CDR2 FQGNSA. V lost 5 bases and J lost 0, with 7 bases in between. This CDR3 is built from 14 residues. The CDR3 region is CASSPWTTNEKLFF. CDR3 nucleotide sequence: TGTGCCAGCAGCCCCTGGACAACTAATGAAAAACTGTTTTTT.

The chain couples TRBV19 to TRBJ1-4, with 7 bases lining up with TRBD1. CDR3 size: 14 residues. Unmatched junction bases numbered 7, after V lost 8 bases and J lost 4 bases. Germline values: CDR1 LNHDA, CDR2 SQIVND (reference sequence). For the CDR3, the DNA is TGTGCCAGTTGCCCGGGACAGAGTAATGAAAAACTGTTTTTT. It codes for CASCPGQSNEKLFF. Supplemented by reference TRBV19 and TRBJ1-4, the full variable domain reads DGGITQSPKYLFRKEGQNVTLSCEQNLNHDAMYWYRQDPGQGLRLIYYSQIVNDFQKGDIAEGYSVSREKKESFPLTVTSAQKNPTAFYLCASCPGQSNEKLFFGSGTQLSVL.